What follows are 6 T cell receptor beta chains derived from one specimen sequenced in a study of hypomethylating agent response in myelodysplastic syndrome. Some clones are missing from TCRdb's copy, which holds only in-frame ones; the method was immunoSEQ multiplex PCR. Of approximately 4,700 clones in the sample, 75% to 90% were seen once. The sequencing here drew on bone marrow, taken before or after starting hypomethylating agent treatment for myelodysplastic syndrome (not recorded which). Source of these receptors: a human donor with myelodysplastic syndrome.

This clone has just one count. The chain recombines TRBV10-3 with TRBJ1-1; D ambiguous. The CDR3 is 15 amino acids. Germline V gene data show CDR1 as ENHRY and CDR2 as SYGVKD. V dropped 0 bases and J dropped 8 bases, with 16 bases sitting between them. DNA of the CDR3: TGTGCCATCAGTGAGTCCGGGAGCGAGCGATGGGAAGCTTTCTTT. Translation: CAISESGSERWEAFF.

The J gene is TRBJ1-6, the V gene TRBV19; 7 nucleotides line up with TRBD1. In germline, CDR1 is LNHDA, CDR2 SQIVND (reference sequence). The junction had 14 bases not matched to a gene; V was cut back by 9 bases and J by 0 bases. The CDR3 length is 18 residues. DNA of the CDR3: TGTGCCAGCACCGGGACAGCCTTATACAGCTCCTATAATTCACCCCTCCACTTT. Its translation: CASTGTALYSSYNSPLHF. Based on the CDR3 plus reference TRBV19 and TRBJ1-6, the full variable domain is DGGITQSPKYLFRKEGQNVTLSCEQNLNHDAMYWYRQDPGQGLRLIYYSQIVNDFQKGDIAEGYSVSREKKESFPLTVTSAQKNPTAFYLCASTGTALYSSYNSPLHFGNGTRLTVT.

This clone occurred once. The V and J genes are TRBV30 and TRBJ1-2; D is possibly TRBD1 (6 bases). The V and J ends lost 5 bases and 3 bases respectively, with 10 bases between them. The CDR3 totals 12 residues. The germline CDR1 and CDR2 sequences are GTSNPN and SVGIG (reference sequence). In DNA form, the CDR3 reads TGTGCCTGGCACAGGGACTACTATGGCTACACCTTC. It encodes CAWHRDYYGYTF. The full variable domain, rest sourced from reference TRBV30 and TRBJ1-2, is SQTIHQWPATLVQPVGSPLSLECTVEGTSNPNLYWYRQAAGRGLQLLFYSVGIGQISSEVPQNLSASRPQDRQFILSSKKLLLSDSGFYLCAWHRDYYGYTFGSGTRLTVV.

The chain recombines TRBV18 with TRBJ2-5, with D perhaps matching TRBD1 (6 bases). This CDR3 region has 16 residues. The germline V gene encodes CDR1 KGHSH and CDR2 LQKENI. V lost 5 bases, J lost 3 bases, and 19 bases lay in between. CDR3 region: CASSSPGDFLKETQYF. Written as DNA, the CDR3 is TGTGCCAGCTCATCCCCAGGGGATTTCCTGAAAGAGACCCAGTACTTC. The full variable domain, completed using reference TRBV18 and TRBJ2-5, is NAGVMQNPRHLVRRRGQEARLRCSPMKGHSHVYWYRQLPEEGLKFMVYLQKENIIDESGMPKERFSAEFPKEGPSILRIQQVVRGDSAAYFCASSSPGDFLKETQYFGPGTRLLVL.

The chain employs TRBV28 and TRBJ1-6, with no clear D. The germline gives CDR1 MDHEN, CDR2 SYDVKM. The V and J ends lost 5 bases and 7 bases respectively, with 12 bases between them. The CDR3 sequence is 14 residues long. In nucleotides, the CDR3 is TGTGCCAGCAGTCTCACCGCGGAGAATTCACCCCTCCACTTT. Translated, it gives CASSLTAENSPLHF.

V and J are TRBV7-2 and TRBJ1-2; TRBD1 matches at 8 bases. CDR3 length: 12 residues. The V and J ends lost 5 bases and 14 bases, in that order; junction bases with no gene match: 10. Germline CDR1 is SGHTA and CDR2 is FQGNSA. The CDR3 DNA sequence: TGTGCCAGCAGCCCCCTCCAGGGGGCTAGGACCTTC. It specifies CASSPLQGARTF.